This T cell receptor (beta chain) was identified in a study of graft-versus-host responses after intestinal transplantation. Study in general: As for transplant type, recipients had multivisceral, liver-intestinal, or isolated intestinal grafts. Points from the study as a whole: Allografts of patients with graft-donor T cell macrochimerism showed high graft-versus-host to host-versus-graft clone ratios. Researchers found peak circulating GvH clone levels linked to early post-transplant HvG declines.

TCRdb's copy holds only in-frame clones and misses some; the assay was immunoSEQ multiplex PCR. The repertoire holds about 120,000 clones, with about 93% as singletons. CDR1 and CDR2 from the germline V gene are SNHLY and FYNNEI. Trimming left V 10 bases short and J 3 bases short, with 9 bases between. CDR3 length: 11 amino acids. In the case of this clone: The antigen remains undetermined.

The starting material was unstimulated CD4+ T cells sorted from spleen or lymph node cells, obtained before intestinal transplant. This chain links TRBV2 with TRBJ1-1, with D tentatively TRBD1 (6 bases). The sequence derives from a human donor who received an intestinal transplant. The CDR3 DNA is TGTGCCACAGGGGTAGACACTGAAGCTTTCTTT. Translating it yields CATGVDTEAFF.